A single sample gave rise to the 14 T cell receptor beta chains below, sequenced in a study of blood T cell repertoires in COVID-19. The table came from immunoSEQ multiplex PCR; TCRdb's copy has only in-frame clones and leaves some out. The table lists approximately 300,000 clones, around 85% of them singletons. Material for sequencing was peripheral blood. These receptors were obtained from a human donor with COVID-19, enrolled during active disease. The donor label of this sample is uncertain.

The V and J genes are TRBV10-3 and TRBJ2-1; 7 bases align to TRBD1. CDR3 length equals 15 residues. Germline assignment: CDR1 ENHRY and CDR2 SYGVKD. The V and J ends lost 0 bases and 6 bases, in that order; junction bases with no gene match: 5. CDR3 loop: CAISESRQGGNEQFF. The CDR3 DNA reads TGTGCCATCAGTGAGTCGAGACAGGGTGGCAATGAGCAGTTCTTC.

The chain has TRBV11-2 and TRBJ1-2; D is unclear. This CDR3 region has 14 residues. Trimming stripped 5 bases from V and 4 bases from J, with 14 bases between. The germline V gene has CDR1 SGHAT and CDR2 FQNNGV. The CDR3 nucleotides are TGTGCCAGCAGCCGTCAGCGGGTTAGCTATGGCTACACCTTC. It codes for CASSRQRVSYGYTF.

The count of this clone is one. This chain links TRBV11-2 with TRBJ2-3; the D gene is possibly TRBD2 (6 bases). The CDR3 sequence is 16 residues long. V lost 5 bases, J lost 1 base, and 16 bases lay in between. CDR1 SGHAT and CDR2 FQNNGV come from the germline V gene. CDR3 bases: TGTGCCAGCAGCCCCCGAGTGGGGGGTGGCACAGATACGCAGTATTTT. Protein: CASSPRVGGGTDTQYF.

The rearrangement links TRBV29-1 to TRBJ1-1; perhaps TRBD1 as D (5 bases). V was shortened by 5 bases and J by 10 bases, with 17 bases between the two germline ends. The CDR3 is 12 residues long. Germline-derived CDR1 and CDR2 are SQVTM and ANQGSEA. The CDR3 DNA sequence: TGCAGCGTTAGGGTCCGCGACAGTATAGCTTTCTTT. It codes for CSVRVRDSIAFF.

J is TRBJ1-1 and V is TRBV6-5; possibly TRBD1 for D (5 bases). This CDR3 has 15 amino acids. Per the germline V gene, CDR1 is MNHEY and CDR2 is SVGAGI. V lost 5 bases, J lost 5 bases, and 18 bases lay in between. The CDR3 sequence: CASSPTGLGGTEAFF. The CDR3 DNA follows: TGTGCCAGCAGTCCGACCGGCCTCGGGGGGACTGAAGCTTTCTTT.

The chain carries TRBV6-5 and TRBJ1-2; the D gene is possibly TRBD1 (6 bases). V was shortened by 2 bases and J by 7 bases, with 17 bases between the two germline ends. The CDR3 is made up of 15 amino acids. Germline assignment: CDR1 MNHEY and CDR2 SVGAGI. CDR3 protein: CASSYGRGGDGGYTF. The CDR3 nucleotides are TGTGCCAGCAGTTACGGCCGAGGGGGGGACGGTGGCTACACCTTC.

The CDR3 region is CAAGNTGELFF. CDR3 in DNA: TGCGCTGCAGGGAACACCGGGGAGCTGTTTTTT. The V call is TRBV29-1, the J call TRBJ2-2; D unresolved. The CDR3 has 11 residues. Germline V gene sequence: CDR1 SQVTM, CDR2 ANQGSEA.

J is TRBJ2-1 and V is TRBV14; possibly TRBD2 for D (5 bases). Germline CDR1 reads SGHDN; CDR2 reads FVKESK. V shed 4 bases and J shed 0 bases, with 10 bases lying between them. The CDR3 is 15 amino acids. CDR3 in DNA: TGTGCCAGCAGCCCAAGCGGAAACTCCTACAATGAGCAGTTCTTC. It is translated as CASSPSGNSYNEQFF.

The V call is TRBV2, the J call TRBJ1-1; maybe TRBD1 (5 bases). The V end was cut by 5 bases, the J end by 0 bases, with 13 bases between. From germline, CDR1 is SNHLY and CDR2 FYNNEI. The CDR3 is made up of 15 amino acids. The chain's CDR3 is CASSFRAGVNTEAFF. CDR3 in DNA: TGTGCCAGCAGTTTTAGGGCGGGGGTGAACACTGAAGCTTTCTTT.

This clone was found many times. This chain connects TRBV29-1 to TRBJ2-7; the match to TRBD1 covers 10 bases. The CDR3 is 14 amino acids. Germline V gene data show CDR1 as SQVTM and CDR2 as ANQGSEA. J was trimmed by 3 bases and V by 6 bases; bases with no gene match: 8. CDR3 residues: CSVGGTGVYYEQYF. The CDR3 nucleotides are TGCAGCGTCGGGGGGACAGGGGTTTACTACGAGCAGTACTTC.

The rearrangement joins TRBV7-8 to TRBJ1-5; D is uncertain. The CDR3 runs 12 residues. Trimming left V 0 bases short and J 7 bases short, with 4 bases between. Germline CDR1 reads SGHVS; CDR2 reads FQNEAQ. The CDR3: CASSLAGQPQHF. The DNA of the CDR3 is TGTGCCAGCAGCTTAGCGGGCCAGCCCCAGCATTTT.

The V and J genes are TRBV5-1 and TRBJ2-2, with D tentatively TRBD2 (5 bases). The CDR3 has 14 residues. V was cut by 4 bases and J by 7 bases, with 14 bases left in between. Germline CDR1 reads SGHRS; CDR2 reads YFSETQ. CDR3 protein: CASSLDFYSGELFF. CDR3 nucleotides: TGCGCCAGCAGCCTGGACTTTTACAGCGGGGAGCTGTTTTTT.

The table lists this clone with a count of one. J is TRBJ2-1 and V is TRBV30, with 7 bases matching TRBD2. The germline CDR1 and CDR2 sequences are GTSNPN and SVGIG (reference sequence). The V gene end was trimmed by 5 bases and the J gene end by 14 bases; junction bases not matched to a gene: 15. The CDR3 extends over 13 amino acids. CDR3 nucleotide sequence: TGTGCCTGGTTTGACCGCGGGAGCGCCATTGAGTTCTTC. It translates to CAWFDRGSAIEFF. Full variable domain (rest looked up from reference TRBV30 and TRBJ2-1): SQTIHQWPATLVQPVGSPLSLECTVEGTSNPNLYWYRQAAGRGLQLLFYSVGIGQISSEVPQNLSASRPQDRQFILSSKKLLLSDSGFYLCAWFDRGSAIEFFGPGTRLTVL.

This clone has just a few counts. The chain employs TRBV9 and TRBJ2-2, with a tentative D call TRBD2 (5 bases). The CDR3 runs to 16 residues. V lost 0 bases and J lost 0, with 9 bases in between. Looked up from germline, CDR1 is SGDLS and CDR2 is YYNGEE. In nucleotides, the CDR3 is TGTGCCAGCAGCGTAGAGAGCGGATCGAACACCGGGGAGCTGTTTTTT. Protein: CASSVESGSNTGELFF.